The 16 T cell receptor beta chains presented below share a single source sample, sequenced in a study of T cells in localized non-small cell lung cancer. TCRdb keeps only in-frame clones here, not all; method: immunoSEQ multiplex PCR. The table has 39,000 or so clones, roughly four fifths seen once. The sample here was PBMCs, taken before any cancer treatment. Source of these receptors: a man between 35 and 75 years old with stage II lung adenocarcinoma.

The CDR3 nucleotides read TGCGCCAGCAGCTTTGAGTCGCTCTCCTATAATTCACCCCTCCACTTT. Encoded protein: CASSFESLSYNSPLHF. V usage is TRBV5-1 and J usage is TRBJ1-6; D remains unclear. Germline CDR1 and CDR2: SGHRS and YFSETQ. The CDR3 is 16 amino acids. V dropped 2 bases and J dropped 0 bases, with 9 bases sitting between them.

The chain's CDR3 is CASSLSIQRGKETQYF. The CDR3 DNA sequence: TGCGCCAGCAGCCTGTCGATCCAGCGGGGAAAGGAGACCCAGTACTTC. V usage is TRBV5-1 and J usage is TRBJ2-5, with TRBD2 identical over 7 bases. The germline gives CDR1 SGHRS, CDR2 YFSETQ. CDR3 size: 16 residues. V lost 4 bases and J lost 5; bases outside the gene matches: 14.

The chain combines TRBV7-2 with TRBJ2-5; TRBD2 agrees at 9 bases. CDR1 SGHTA and CDR2 FQGNSA come from the germline V gene. The CDR3 runs to 14 residues. The junction had 2 bases not matched to a gene; V was cut back by 2 bases and J by 4 bases. The CDR3 sequence: CASSLIAGAETQYF. The CDR3 nucleotides read TGTGCCAGCAGCTTAATAGCGGGGGCAGAGACCCAGTACTTC. The full variable domain, rest sourced from reference TRBV7-2 and TRBJ2-5, is GAGVSQSPSNKVTEKGKDVELRCDPISGHTALYWYRQSLGQGLEFLIYFQGNSAPDKSGLPSDRFSAERTGGSVSTLTIQRTQQEDSAVYLCASSLIAGAETQYFGPGTRLLVL.

The rearrangement links TRBV28 to TRBJ2-2; 7 positions match TRBD1. The CDR3 is 18 residues long. J gave up 3 bases and V 1 base, and 11 bases lay outside the gene matches. In germline, CDR1 is MDHEN, CDR2 SYDVKM. The CDR3 spells CASSLSSRDSSYTGELFF. The CDR3 bases are TGTGCCAGCAGTTTATCTTCCCGGGACAGCAGCTACACCGGGGAGCTGTTTTTT.

The genes are TRBV5-1 and TRBJ1-4; 7 bases match TRBD1. V shed 0 bases, J shed 8 bases, and the junction held 7 bases outside the gene matches. The CDR3 length is 15 residues. The V gene's germline CDR1 is SGHRS and CDR2 YFSETQ. CDR3 bases: TGCGCCAGCAGCTTGGAAACAGGGGCGGGGGAAAAACTGTTTTTT. Translation: CASSLETGAGEKLFF.

This clone occurred once. The J gene is TRBJ2-7, the V gene TRBV9; D is perhaps TRBD1 (5 bases). Germline V gene sequence: CDR1 SGDLS, CDR2 YYNGEE. The CDR3 consists of 14 residues. Trimming took off 0 bases at V and 3 bases at J, with 10 bases between the two ends. The CDR3 DNA reads TGTGCCAGCAGCGTAGAAGACAGACTCTACGAGCAGTACTTC. Protein sequence: CASSVEDRLYEQYF.

This clone showed up just a few times. The rearrangement uses TRBV28 and TRBJ2-7, with 9 bases that match TRBD1. V shed 6 bases, J shed 3 bases, and the junction held 3 bases outside the gene matches. There are 13 residues in the CDR3. The germline V gene encodes CDR1 MDHEN and CDR2 SYDVKM. CDR3 amino acids: CASSPGQGYEQYF. The DNA of the CDR3 is TGTGCCAGCAGCCCGGGACAGGGCTACGAGCAGTACTTC.

The chain has TRBV6-5 and TRBJ1-2; 9 nucleotides line up with TRBD1. CDR1 MNHEY and CDR2 SVGAGI come from the germline V gene. Trimming took 5 bases from V and 3 from J; bases not matched to a gene: 7. The CDR3 runs to 15 residues. The CDR3 nucleotides read TGTGCCAGCAGTGGAACAGGGGGCAGGGACTATGGCTACACCTTC. This gives the protein CASSGTGGRDYGYTF.

CDR3 residues: CASSLQSRTEAFF. The CDR3 bases are TGTGCCAGCAGTTTGCAGTCTCGGACTGAAGCTTTCTTT. V and J are TRBV28 and TRBJ1-1; D remains ambiguous. Germline CDR1 reads MDHEN; CDR2 reads SYDVKM. This CDR3 spans 13 amino acids. V gave up 3 bases and J gave up 5 bases, with 10 bases separating them. Full variable domain (rest looked up from reference TRBV28 and TRBJ1-1): DVKVTQSSRYLVKRTGEKVFLECVQDMDHENMFWYRQDPGLGLRLIYFSYDVKMKEKGDIPEGYSVSREKKERFSLILESASTNQTSMYLCASSLQSRTEAFFGQGTRLTVV.

The chain uses TRBV6-5 and TRBJ1-6; D might be TRBD1 (5 bases). Germline CDR1 is MNHEY and CDR2 is SVGAGI. Trimming left V 0 bases short and J 7 bases short, with 10 bases between. The CDR3 has 15 amino acids. CDR3 sequence reads: CASSYSRGDNSPLHF. The DNA of the CDR3 is TGTGCCAGCAGTTACTCGCGAGGGGACAATTCACCCCTCCACTTT.

The chain has TRBV6-6 and TRBJ1-6; tentatively, D is TRBD1 (5 bases). Trimming shortened V by 4 bases and J by 4 bases, and 8 bases separated the two germline ends. The CDR3 covers 14 residues. From germline, CDR1 is MNHNY and CDR2 SVGAGI (reference sequence). Written as DNA, the CDR3 is TGTGCCAGCAGTTCAGGGACTTATAATTCACCCCTCCACTTT. It encodes CASSSGTYNSPLHF.

V usage is TRBV7-2 and J usage is TRBJ1-2, with D possibly TRBD1 on 5 matching bases. CDR1 is SGHTA, CDR2 FQGNSA, per germline. The CDR3 has 14 amino acids. Trimming left V 8 bases short and J 0 bases short, with 13 bases between. This chain's CDR3 is CASGPRVANYGYTF. The CDR3 DNA is TGTGCCAGCGGCCCCAGGGTTGCTAACTATGGCTACACCTTC.

The V gene is TRBV27, the J gene TRBJ1-1; TRBD1 is a possible D gene (5 bases). Germline loops: CDR1 MNHEY, CDR2 SMNVEV (reference sequence). Between the trimmed V and J ends, which lost 3 bases and 1 base, there was a span of 12 bases. This CDR3 is 15 amino acids long. The CDR3 nucleotides are TGTGCCAGCAGTTTGTCGGGACGGTGGAACACTGAAGCTTTCTTT. It specifies CASSLSGRWNTEAFF.

The V call is TRBV10-3, the J call TRBJ2-7, with 10 nucleotides matching TRBD2. The length of the CDR3 is 14 residues. The V gene's germline CDR1 is ENHRY and CDR2 SYGVKD. The V and J ends lost 9 bases and 2 bases, in that order; junction bases with no gene match: 7. CDR3 protein: CAIMEREGPYEQYF. CDR3 DNA sequence: TGTGCCATAATGGAGCGGGAGGGACCCTACGAGCAGTACTTC.

Points on this clone: A read error may account for a junction end that differs from germline. This chain connects TRBV7-2 to TRBJ2-7, with D unresolved. CDR3 length: 14 residues. The germline V gene has CDR1 SGHTA and CDR2 FQGNSA. For the CDR3, the DNA is TGTGCCAGCAGCTTAGCGATTAGCCCCCACGAGCGGTACTTC. Its protein is CASSLAISPHERYF.

The rearrangement joins TRBV30 to TRBJ2-7; D is possibly TRBD1 or TRBD2 (5 bases each). The V and J ends lost 0 bases and 5 bases respectively, with 14 bases between them. Per germline, CDR1 GTSNPN and CDR2 SVGIG (reference sequence). CDR3 size: 14 residues. The DNA for the CDR3 is TGTGCCTGGAGTGTGAGGGGAATTGTCCACGAGCAGTACTTC. Amino acids: CAWSVRGIVHEQYF. The full variable domain, completed using reference TRBV30 and TRBJ2-7, is SQTIHQWPATLVQPVGSPLSLECTVEGTSNPNLYWYRQAAGRGLQLLFYSVGIGQISSEVPQNLSASRPQDRQFILSSKKLLLSDSGFYLCAWSVRGIVHEQYFGPGTRLTVT.